Below are 18 T cell receptor beta chains sequenced from a single sample in a study of identical twins. TCRdb independently ran MiXCR on the 5' RACE reads; one entry per CDR3 protein. In the table there are under 800,000 distinct CDR3 sequences, about 20% of which are singletons. The data were also submitted as part of a second study, on T cells expressing NK-cell markers.

The sequenced sample was PBMCs. The receptors here all came from a woman younger than 30 in good health.

CDR3 coding DNA: TGCAGTGCTAGAGGAGGGCTAGCGTCTTCCTACGAGCAGTACTTC. It codes for CSARGGLASSYEQYF. This chain joins TRBV20-1 and TRBJ2-7; D may be TRBD2 (6 bases). V was trimmed by 1 base and J by 1 base, leaving 14 bases between them. CDR1 is DFQATT, CDR2 SNEGSKA, per germline (reference sequence). This CDR3 contains 15 residues.

Only a few counts were recorded for this clonotype. This chain connects TRBV25-1 to TRBJ1-2; the D is unclear. V lost 5 bases and J 8 bases, leaving 15 bases between the germline ends. CDR1 is MGHDK, CDR2 SYGVNS, per germline. This CDR3 comprises 13 residues. The CDR3 DNA is TGTGCCAGCAGTTTCGGAGGCGGGTACGGCTACACCTTC. This translates into CASSFGGGYGYTF.

This clonotype showed up many times. This chain joins TRBV29-1 and TRBJ2-2; perhaps TRBD2 as D (5 bases). Germline assignment: CDR1 SQVTM and CDR2 ANQGSEA. The CDR3 is 15 amino acids. The germline V and J ends were trimmed by 0 bases and 5 bases, with 13 bases remaining between them. The CDR3: CSVEEFGSGTGELFF. The CDR3, as DNA: TGCAGCGTTGAAGAATTTGGGAGTGGGACCGGGGAGCTGTTTTTT.

This clonotype was counted between two and nine times. The chain has TRBV4-3 and TRBJ1-1; D is uncertain. Germline V CDR1 and CDR2: LGHNA, YSLEER. The length of the CDR3 is 15 residues. The V end was cut by 0 bases, the J end by 5 bases, with 13 bases between. The CDR3 is CASSQEKEPWTEAFF. In DNA, the CDR3 is TGCGCCAGCAGCCAAGAAAAGGAGCCCTGGACTGAAGCTTTCTTT.

This chain uses TRBV20-1 with TRBJ2-1; D gene ambiguous. The CDR3 sequence is 15 residues long. Germline lookup yields CDR1 DFQATT and CDR2 SNEGSKA (reference sequence). Trimming stripped 0 bases from V and 5 bases from J, with 14 bases between. CDR3 in DNA: TGCAGTGCTAGAGATCATGGAGCCCCCCACAATGAGCAGTTCTTC. Its protein is CSARDHGAPHNEQFF.

The chain is built from TRBV7-2 and TRBJ2-7, with 8 bases lining up with TRBD1. The germline V gene encodes CDR1 SGHTA and CDR2 FQGNSA. The CDR3 is made up of 15 amino acids. V shed 3 bases and J 0 bases; nucleotides not matched to a gene: 4. This CDR3 reads CASSFTGGSSYEQYF. The CDR3 nucleotides read TGTGCCAGCAGCTTTACAGGGGGGAGCTCCTACGAGCAGTACTTC.

The sample holds many counts of this clonotype. As DNA, the CDR3 is TGTGCCAGCACCCCTGCGTCGGGGCTGAACACTGAAGCTTTCTTT. Translating it yields CASTPASGLNTEAFF. This rearrangement joins TRBV7-9 to TRBJ1-1, with a possible D match to TRBD1 (5 bases). CDR3 length equals 15 residues. The V and J ends lost 7 bases and 0 bases respectively, with 15 bases between them. Germline V gives CDR1 SEHNR, CDR2 FQNEAQ (reference sequence). The variable domain in full, completed from reference TRBV7-9 and TRBJ1-1, reads DTGVSQNPRHKITKRGQNVTFRCDPISEHNRLYWYRQTLGQGPEFLTYFQNEAQLEKSRLLSDRFSAERPKGSFSTLEIQRTEQGDSAMYLCASTPASGLNTEAFFGQGTRLTVV.

This clonotype was counted many times. The chain recombines TRBV12-3 or TRBV12-4 with TRBJ2-7, with D hard to call. This CDR3 spans 13 amino acids. Deletions cut 3 bases from V and 5 bases from J, with 11 bases between. CDR3 region: CASSLRQLDEQYF. CDR3 DNA: TGTGCCAGCAGTTTGCGGCAGCTCGACGAGCAGTACTTC.

The J gene is TRBJ1-1, the V gene TRBV3-1, with D unresolved. The CDR3 loop spans 12 amino acids. CDR1 is LGHDT, CDR2 YNNKEL, per germline (reference sequence). V lost 1 base and J lost 6, with 6 bases in between. This chain's CDR3 is CASSQAPPEAFF. CDR3 DNA: TGTGCCAGCAGCCAAGCCCCCCCTGAAGCTTTCTTT.

The CDR3 region has the DNA TGTGCCAGCAGTTACGGTTCCTTCGGACTAGCGGGTCGTGAGCAGTTCTTC. It translates to CASSYGSFGLAGREQFF. This chain uses TRBV6-5 with TRBJ2-1; 11 bases are shared with TRBD2. CDR1 is MNHEY, CDR2 SVGAGI, per germline. The CDR3 extends over 17 amino acids. V trimming: 2 bases; J trimming: 9 bases; junction bases outside the gene matches: 12.

This clonotype has at least ten counts. V and J are TRBV6-5 and TRBJ2-1, with 9 bases aligning to TRBD2. The germline CDR1 and CDR2 sequences are MNHEY and SVGAGI. This CDR3 has 16 amino acids. V lost 2 bases, J lost 4 bases, and 6 bases stayed unmatched. The CDR3 DNA follows: TGTGCCAGCAGTTACCTTAGCGGGGGCTCGTACAATGAGCAGTTCTTC. It yields the protein CASSYLSGGSYNEQFF.

Only a few counts were recorded for this clonotype. The CDR3 reads CASSSLAGSDTQYF. CDR3 bases: TGTGCCAGCAGCTCCTTAGCGGGGTCTGATACGCAGTATTTT. The chain uses TRBV7-2 and TRBJ2-3; 8 nucleotides align to TRBD2. The germline V gene encodes CDR1 SGHTA and CDR2 FQGNSA. CDR3 length: 14 residues. The V segment lost 4 bases and the J segment 6 bases; nucleotides outside the gene matches: 6.

J is TRBJ1-2 and V is TRBV7-3; the D is unclear. CDR1 SGHTA and CDR2 FQGTGA come from the germline V gene. V shed 4 bases and J shed 8 bases, with 20 bases lying between them. There are 15 residues in the CDR3. CDR3: CASSSDPRSATGYTF. CDR3 coding DNA: TGTGCCAGCAGCTCCGACCCCCGGAGCGCGACCGGCTACACCTTC.

V is TRBV12-3 or TRBV12-4 and J is TRBJ2-5; 13 bases line up with TRBD2. V gave up 5 bases and J gave up 11 bases; unmatched junction bases: 11. The CDR3 runs to 15 residues. The CDR3 loop reads CASSGARLAGGTQYF. CDR3 in DNA: TGTGCCAGCAGTGGGGCGCGACTAGCGGGAGGAACGCAGTACTTC.

This clonotype was counted a few times. CDR3 DNA: TGTGCCAGCAGCTTAAGAGGCACAGGGACAGGGAACGAGCAGTTCTTC. It yields the protein CASSLRGTGTGNEQFF. The V gene is TRBV7-2, the J gene TRBJ2-1, with TRBD1 matching over 9 bases. Germline CDR1 is SGHTA and CDR2 is FQGNSA. The junction had 12 bases not matched to a gene; V was cut back by 2 bases and J by 10 bases. The CDR3 spans 16 residues.

This clonotype was detected a few times. The chain uses TRBV9 and TRBJ2-7; TRBD1 is a possible D gene (6 bases). This CDR3 has 14 amino acids. The V gene lost 0 bases and the J gene lost 7 bases, with 14 bases spanning the gap. In germline, CDR1 is SGDLS, CDR2 YYNGEE. The CDR3 spells CASSVGRGLGEQYF. The CDR3 DNA reads as TGTGCCAGCAGCGTAGGCAGGGGCCTTGGTGAGCAGTACTTC.

The chain recombines TRBV12-3 or TRBV12-4 with TRBJ2-1; TRBD1 matches at 7 bases. CDR3 length: 14 amino acids. Trimming took 3 bases from V and 4 from J; bases not matched to a gene: 3. As DNA, the CDR3 is TGTGCCAGCAGTTTTTCGGGACAGTACAATGAGCAGTTCTTC. Amino acid sequence: CASSFSGQYNEQFF.

This clonotype was seen a few times. The chain uses TRBV5-1 and TRBJ2-7, with D perhaps assigned TRBD1 or TRBD2 (5 bases each). The CDR3 has 13 amino acids. Germline V gives CDR1 SGHRS, CDR2 YFSETQ. V shed 4 bases and J shed 5 bases, with 13 bases lying between them. The CDR3 DNA reads as TGCGCCAGCAGCACCCTGATGGGGGACGAGCAGTACTTC. Residues: CASSTLMGDEQYF.